The TCR beta chain described here comes from a study of T cells in localized non-small cell lung cancer. Profiled with immunoSEQ multiplex PCR; TCRdb holds only in-frame clones, not every one. The sample includes about 33,000 clones, roughly 88% of them seen just once. Trimming took 8 bases from V and 7 from J; bases not matched to a gene: 5. Per germline, CDR1 MNHNS and CDR2 SASEGT. CDR3 length: 13 residues. Regarding the study as a whole: Only one tumor region was sequenced, so heterogeneity remains possible. Adjacent lung tissue had a median approximately 61 of the top 100 clones found in the tumor. There was higher T cell clonality in uninvolved adjacent lung than in tumor, and it was highest there. Overall survival was longer when the density of T cells in the blood was higher.

Of note for this clone: The antigen remains unidentified.

The clonotype originates from a man between 40 and 70 years old with stage I lung adenocarcinoma. The chain couples TRBV6-1 to TRBJ1-6; TRBD1 agrees at 7 bases. The sample here was peripheral blood, taken before any cancer treatment. CDR3 DNA sequence: TGTGCCAGCGAAAGCAGGGGGAATTCACCCCTCCACTTT. This translates into CASESRGNSPLHF.